The following is a T cell receptor beta chain sequence with its context. Primers for the PCR totalled 60 Vbeta and 13 Jbeta. Assay: immunoSEQ multiplex PCR; the TCRdb copy retains only in-frame clones and omits some. The data show 140,000 or so clones, with roughly 82% seen just once and about 3.7% held by the top ten. The V gene lost 2 bases and the J gene lost 4 bases, with 6 bases spanning the gap. CDR3 size: 13 residues. From germline, CDR1 is MNHNS and CDR2 SASEGT. These data come from a study of cytomegalovirus exposure and HLA in healthy donors. Source material: PBMCs. The chain has TRBV6-1 and TRBJ1-3; D uncertain. The TCR was taken from a male donor in good health and CMV-seronegative. The CDR3 DNA follows: TGTGCCAGCAGTGAACGAAGCGGAAACACCATATATTTT. Its translation: CASSERSGNTIYF.